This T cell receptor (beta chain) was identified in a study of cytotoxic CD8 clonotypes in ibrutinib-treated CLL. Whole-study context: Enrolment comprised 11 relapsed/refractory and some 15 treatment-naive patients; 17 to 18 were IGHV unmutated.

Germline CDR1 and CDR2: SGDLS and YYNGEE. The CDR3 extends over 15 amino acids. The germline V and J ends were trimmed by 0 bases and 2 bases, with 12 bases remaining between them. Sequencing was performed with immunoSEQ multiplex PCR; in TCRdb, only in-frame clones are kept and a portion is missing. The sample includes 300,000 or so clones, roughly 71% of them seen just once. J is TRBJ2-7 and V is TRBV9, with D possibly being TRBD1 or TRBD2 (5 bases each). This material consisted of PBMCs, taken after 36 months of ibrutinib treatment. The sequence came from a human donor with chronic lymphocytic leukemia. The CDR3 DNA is TGTGCCAGCAGCGTAGCGTCCGGGGACCCCTACGAGCAGTACTTC. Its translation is CASSVASGDPYEQYF.